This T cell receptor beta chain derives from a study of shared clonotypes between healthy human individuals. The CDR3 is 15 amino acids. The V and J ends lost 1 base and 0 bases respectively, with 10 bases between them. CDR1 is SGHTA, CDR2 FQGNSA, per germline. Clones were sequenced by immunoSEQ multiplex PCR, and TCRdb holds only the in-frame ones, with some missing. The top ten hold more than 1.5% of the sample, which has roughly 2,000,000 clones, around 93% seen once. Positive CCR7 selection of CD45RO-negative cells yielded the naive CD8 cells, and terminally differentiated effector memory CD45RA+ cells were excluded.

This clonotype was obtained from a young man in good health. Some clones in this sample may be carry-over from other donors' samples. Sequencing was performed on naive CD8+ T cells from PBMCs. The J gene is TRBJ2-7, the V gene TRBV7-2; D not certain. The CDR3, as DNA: TGTGCCAGCAGCTTAGTTGCTCTCCCCTCCTACGAGCAGTACTTC. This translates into CASSLVALPSYEQYF.